The entry below gives a single T cell receptor beta chain sequence along with its context. Which antigen it targets is not known. Per-base quality was not reported, and no clone a single base away is much larger than it. The instrument was an Illumina HiSeq 1500. TCRdb handled the public reads itself, with Q25 trimming in fastp and clone calling in MiXCR, and kept productive beta chains. Under each unique CDR3 protein, matching rows form one entry showing the most common genes and DNA. The sample profile shows about 8,000 distinct CDR3 sequences; 55% of them were found once. The ten largest clones add up to 55% to 80% of the sample. The sample belongs to a study of T cell repertoires in cytomegalovirus infection (dated by TCRdb to between 2017 and 2020). Study-level background: Because public TCR beta signatures pointed to carriage of CMV infection together with the matching HLA type, the HLA type of each donor mattered for the analysis.

There are 18 amino acids in the CDR3, from cysteine to phenylalanine inclusive. Only the CDR3 part of the read is kept: 54 bases, read in frame from the first base. The germline ends are 23 bases apart after V is trimmed by 5 bases and J by 3 bases. Points the paper makes about the study in general: In both this cohort and an independent roughly 330-donor cohort, the cumulative frequency of public TCR beta family members distinguished carriers of CMV infection plus the relevant HLA type. The ex vivo response was dominated by HLA-C-restricted CMV-specific TCR beta clonotypes, and the single most frequent clonotype in two of eight donors was supplied by these HLA-C-restricted clonotypes.

This sequence was found in a human donor in good health (CMV status not recorded). Some clones in this sample may be carry-over from other donors' samples. Sequencing used PBMCs, sequenced either directly or after in vitro stimulation (not recorded which). The chain uses TRBV12-3 or TRBV12-4 and TRBJ1-5; possibly the D gene is TRBD1, per 6 matching bases. The nucleotide sequence is given as TGTGCCAGCAGTCAGGAGGGGACAAGTTGTCCGTACAATCAGCCCCAGCATTTT. This is translated as CASSQEGTSCPYNQPQHF.